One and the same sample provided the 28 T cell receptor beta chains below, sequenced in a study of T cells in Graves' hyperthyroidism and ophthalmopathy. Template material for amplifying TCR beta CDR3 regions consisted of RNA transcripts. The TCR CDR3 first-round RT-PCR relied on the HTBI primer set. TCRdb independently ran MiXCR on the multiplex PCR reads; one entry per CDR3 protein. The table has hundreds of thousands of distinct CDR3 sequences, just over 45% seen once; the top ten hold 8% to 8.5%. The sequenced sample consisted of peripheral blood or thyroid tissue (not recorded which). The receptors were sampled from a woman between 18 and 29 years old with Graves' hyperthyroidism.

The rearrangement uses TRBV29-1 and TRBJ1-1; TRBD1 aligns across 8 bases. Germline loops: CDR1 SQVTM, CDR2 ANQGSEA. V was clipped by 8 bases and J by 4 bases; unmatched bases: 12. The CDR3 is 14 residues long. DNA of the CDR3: TGCAGCATAACACCGGGACAGGTACTCACTGAAGCTTTCTTT. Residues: CSITPGQVLTEAFF.

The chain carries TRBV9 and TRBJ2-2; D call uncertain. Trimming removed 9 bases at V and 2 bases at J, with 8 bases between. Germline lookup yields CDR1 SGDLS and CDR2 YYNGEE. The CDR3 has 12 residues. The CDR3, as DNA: TGTGCCACCAGTCTAAACACCGGGGAGCTGTTTTTT. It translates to CATSLNTGELFF. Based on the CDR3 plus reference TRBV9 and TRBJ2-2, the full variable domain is DSGVTQTPKHLITATGQRVTLRCSPRSGDLSVYWYQQSLDQGLQFLIQYYNGEERAKGNILERFSAQQFPDLHSELNLSSLELGDSALYFCATSLNTGELFFGEGSRLTVL.

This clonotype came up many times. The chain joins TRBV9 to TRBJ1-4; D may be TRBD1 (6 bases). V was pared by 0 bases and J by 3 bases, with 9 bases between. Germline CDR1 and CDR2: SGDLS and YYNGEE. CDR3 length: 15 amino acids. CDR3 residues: CASSVEAGANEKLFF. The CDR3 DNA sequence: TGTGCCAGCAGCGTAGAGGCAGGGGCTAATGAAAAACTGTTTTTT.

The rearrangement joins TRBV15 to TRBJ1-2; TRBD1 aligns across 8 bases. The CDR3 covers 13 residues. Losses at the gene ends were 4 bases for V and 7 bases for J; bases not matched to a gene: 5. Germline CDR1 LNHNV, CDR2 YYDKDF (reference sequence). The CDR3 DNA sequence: TGTGCCACCAGCATAGAGACAGGGGCTGGCTACACCTTC. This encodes CATSIETGAGYTF.

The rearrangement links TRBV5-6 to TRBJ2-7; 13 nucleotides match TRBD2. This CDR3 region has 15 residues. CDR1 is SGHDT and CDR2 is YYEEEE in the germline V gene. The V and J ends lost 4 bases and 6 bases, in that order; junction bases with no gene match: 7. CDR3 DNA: TGTGCCAGCAGCGAACTAGCGGGAGGGCCCTCCGAGCAGTACTTC. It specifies CASSELAGGPSEQYF.

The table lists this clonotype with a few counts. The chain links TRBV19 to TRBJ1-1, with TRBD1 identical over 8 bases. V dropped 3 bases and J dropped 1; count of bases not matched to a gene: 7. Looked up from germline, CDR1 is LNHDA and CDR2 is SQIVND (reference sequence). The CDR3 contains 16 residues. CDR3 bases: TGTGCCAGTAGTATGACAGGGGACCTCAAGAACACTGAAGCTTTCTTT. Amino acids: CASSMTGDLKNTEAFF.

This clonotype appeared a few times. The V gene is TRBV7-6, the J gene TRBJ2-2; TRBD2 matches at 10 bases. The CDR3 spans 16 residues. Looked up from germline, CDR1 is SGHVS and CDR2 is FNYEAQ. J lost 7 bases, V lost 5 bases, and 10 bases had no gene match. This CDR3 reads CASSLTSGIDVGELFF. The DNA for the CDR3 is TGTGCCAGCAGCCTAACTAGCGGGATCGATGTCGGGGAGCTGTTTTTT.

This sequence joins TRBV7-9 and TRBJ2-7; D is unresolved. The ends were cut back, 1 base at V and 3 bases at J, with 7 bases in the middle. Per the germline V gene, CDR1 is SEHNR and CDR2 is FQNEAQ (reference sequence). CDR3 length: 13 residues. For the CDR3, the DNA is TGTGCCAGCAGCTTAGGGGTGAACTACGAGCAGTACTTC. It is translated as CASSLGVNYEQYF.

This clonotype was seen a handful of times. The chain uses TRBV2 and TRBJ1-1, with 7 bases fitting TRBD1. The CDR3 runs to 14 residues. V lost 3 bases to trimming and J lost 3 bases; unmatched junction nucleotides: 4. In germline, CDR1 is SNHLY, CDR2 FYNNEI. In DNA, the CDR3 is TGTGCCAGCAGTGATGTAGGGGGCTACACTGAAGCTTTCTTT. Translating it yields CASSDVGGYTEAFF.

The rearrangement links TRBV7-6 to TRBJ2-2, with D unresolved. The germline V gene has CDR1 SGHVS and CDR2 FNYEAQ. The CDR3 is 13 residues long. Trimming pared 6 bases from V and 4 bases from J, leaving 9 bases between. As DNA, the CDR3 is TGTGCCAGCAGTTACTATACCACCGGGGAGCTGTTTTTT. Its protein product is CASSYYTTGELFF. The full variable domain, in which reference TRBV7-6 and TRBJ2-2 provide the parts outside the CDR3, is GAGVSQSPRYKVTKRGQDVALRCDPISGHVSLYWYRQALGQGPEFLTYFNYEAQQDKSGLPNDRFSAERPEGSISTLTIQRTEQRDSAMYRCASSYYTTGELFFGEGSRLTVL.

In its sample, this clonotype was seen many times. For the CDR3, the DNA is TGCAGCGTTGAGGTAATCCGGGCTGAAGCTTTCTTT. As protein: CSVEVIRAEAFF. The rearrangement links TRBV29-1 to TRBJ1-1; D unresolved. CDR1 and CDR2 from the germline V gene are SQVTM and ANQGSEA. The V end lost 3 bases, the J end lost 6 bases, and 11 bases lay between the germline ends. The CDR3 runs 12 residues.

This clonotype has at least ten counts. CDR3 sequence (DNA): TGCAGCGTTGAGACAGGGCGAAACACTGAAGCTTTCTTT. It specifies CSVETGRNTEAFF. The chain joins TRBV29-1 to TRBJ1-1, with 7 bases matching TRBD1. V dropped 3 bases and J dropped 2; count of bases not matched to a gene: 3. This CDR3 region has 13 residues. CDR1 is SQVTM, CDR2 ANQGSEA, per germline.

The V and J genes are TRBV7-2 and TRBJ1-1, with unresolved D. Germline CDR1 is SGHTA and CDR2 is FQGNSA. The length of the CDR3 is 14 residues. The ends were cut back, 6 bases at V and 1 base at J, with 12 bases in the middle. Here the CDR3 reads CASSPAWGNTEAFF. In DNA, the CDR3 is TGTGCCAGCAGTCCGGCCTGGGGGAACACTGAAGCTTTCTTT.

The chain's CDR3 is CATKFGGRGDGYTF. The CDR3, as DNA: TGTGCCACCAAGTTCGGTGGGAGGGGAGATGGCTACACCTTC. The chain is built from TRBV15 and TRBJ1-2, with TRBD1 as a possible D gene (5 bases). Germline V gives CDR1 LNHNV, CDR2 YYDKDF (reference sequence). Trimming pared 7 bases from V and 6 bases from J, leaving 18 bases between. This CDR3 spans 14 amino acids.

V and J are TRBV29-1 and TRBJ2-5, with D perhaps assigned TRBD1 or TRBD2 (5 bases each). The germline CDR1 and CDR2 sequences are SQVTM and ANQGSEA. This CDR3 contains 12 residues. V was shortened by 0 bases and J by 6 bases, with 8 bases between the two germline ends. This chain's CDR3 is CSVEEGEKTQYF. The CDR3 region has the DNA TGCAGCGTTGAAGAGGGGGAGAAGACCCAGTACTTC.

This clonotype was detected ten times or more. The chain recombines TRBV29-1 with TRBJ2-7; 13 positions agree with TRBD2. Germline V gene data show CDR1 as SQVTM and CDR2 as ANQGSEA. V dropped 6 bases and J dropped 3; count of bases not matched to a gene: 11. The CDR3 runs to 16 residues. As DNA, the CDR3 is TGCAGCGTCTCAGGCGGACTAGCGGGAGCTCACTACGAGCAGTACTTC. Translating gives CSVSGGLAGAHYEQYF.

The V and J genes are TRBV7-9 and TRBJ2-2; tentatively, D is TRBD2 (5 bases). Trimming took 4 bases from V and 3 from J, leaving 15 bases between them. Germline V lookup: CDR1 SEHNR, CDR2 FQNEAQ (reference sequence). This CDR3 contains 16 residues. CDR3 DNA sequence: TGTGCCAGCAGCTACCCTCTAAAGGGAGACACCGGGGAGCTGTTTTTT. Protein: CASSYPLKGDTGELFF.

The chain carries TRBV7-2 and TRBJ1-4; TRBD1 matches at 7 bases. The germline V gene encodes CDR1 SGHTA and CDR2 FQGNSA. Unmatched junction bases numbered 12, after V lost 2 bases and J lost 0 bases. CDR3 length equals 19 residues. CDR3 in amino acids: CASSLSGHNTGATNEKLFF. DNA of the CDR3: TGTGCCAGCAGCTTAAGCGGACACAACACAGGGGCAACTAATGAAAAACTGTTTTTT.

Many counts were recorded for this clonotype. CDR3 region: CASSRTGDLVALHF. CDR3 nucleotides: TGTGCCAGCAGCCGGACAGGGGACCTCGTCGCCCTCCACTTT. The V and J genes are TRBV7-9 and TRBJ1-6, with 9 bases fitting TRBD1. The CDR3 sequence is 14 residues long. V gave up 5 bases and J gave up 14 bases; unmatched junction bases: 10. Germline CDR1 SEHNR, CDR2 FQNEAQ (reference sequence).

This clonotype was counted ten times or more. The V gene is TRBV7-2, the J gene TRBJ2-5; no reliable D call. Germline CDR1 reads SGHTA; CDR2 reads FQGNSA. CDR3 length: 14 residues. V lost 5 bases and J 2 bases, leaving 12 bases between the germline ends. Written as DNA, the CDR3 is TGTGCCAGCAGCCCGCCCGGACCTCAAGAGACCCAGTACTTC. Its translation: CASSPPGPQETQYF.

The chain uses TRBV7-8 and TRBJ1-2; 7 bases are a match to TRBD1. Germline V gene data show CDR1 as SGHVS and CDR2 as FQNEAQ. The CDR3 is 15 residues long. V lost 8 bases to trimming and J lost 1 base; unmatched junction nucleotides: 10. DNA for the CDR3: TGTGCCAGCGCCATCTCGGGACAGCTTAACTATGGCTACACCTTC. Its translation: CASAISGQLNYGYTF.

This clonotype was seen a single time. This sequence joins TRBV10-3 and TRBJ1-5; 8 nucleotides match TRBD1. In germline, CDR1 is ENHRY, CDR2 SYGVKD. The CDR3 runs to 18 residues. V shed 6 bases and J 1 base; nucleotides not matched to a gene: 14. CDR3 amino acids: CAIRPLGQARGSNQPQHF. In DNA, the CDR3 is TGTGCCATCAGACCCCTGGGACAGGCCCGGGGGAGCAATCAGCCCCAGCATTTT.

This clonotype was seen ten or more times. The CDR3 DNA reads as TGTGCCAGCAGTGGAGGGCATATATCTGGAAACACCATATATTTT. It codes for CASSGGHISGNTIYF. The chain joins TRBV2 to TRBJ1-3; D unclear. There are 15 residues in the CDR3. The germline V and J ends were trimmed by 4 bases and 1 base, with 11 bases remaining between them. Germline V lookup: CDR1 SNHLY, CDR2 FYNNEI.

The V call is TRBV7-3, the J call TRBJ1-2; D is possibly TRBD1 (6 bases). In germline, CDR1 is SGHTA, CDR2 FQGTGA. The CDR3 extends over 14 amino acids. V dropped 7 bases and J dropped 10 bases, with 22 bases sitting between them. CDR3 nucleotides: TGTGCCAGCATTAGATCACGGGGCAGGGGCGACTACACCTTC. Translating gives CASIRSRGRGDYTF.

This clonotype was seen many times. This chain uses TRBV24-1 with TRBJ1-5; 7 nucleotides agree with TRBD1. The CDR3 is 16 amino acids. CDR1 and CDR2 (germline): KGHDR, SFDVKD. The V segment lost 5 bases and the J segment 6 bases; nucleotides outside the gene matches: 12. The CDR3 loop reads CATSAPWEGAGQPQHF. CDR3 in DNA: TGTGCCACCAGTGCCCCATGGGAGGGGGCTGGTCAGCCCCAGCATTTT.

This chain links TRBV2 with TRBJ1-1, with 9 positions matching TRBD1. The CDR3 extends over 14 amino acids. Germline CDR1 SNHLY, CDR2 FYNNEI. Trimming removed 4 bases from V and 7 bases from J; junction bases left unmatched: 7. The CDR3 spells CASSGDRVAGEAFF. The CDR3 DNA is TGTGCCAGCAGTGGGGACAGGGTAGCAGGTGAAGCTTTCTTT. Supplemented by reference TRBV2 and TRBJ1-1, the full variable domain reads EPEVTQTPSHQVTQMGQEVILRCVPISNHLYFYWYRQILGQKVEFLVSFYNNEISEKSEIFDDQFSVERPDGSNFTLKIRSTKLEDSAMYFCASSGDRVAGEAFFGQGTRLTVV.

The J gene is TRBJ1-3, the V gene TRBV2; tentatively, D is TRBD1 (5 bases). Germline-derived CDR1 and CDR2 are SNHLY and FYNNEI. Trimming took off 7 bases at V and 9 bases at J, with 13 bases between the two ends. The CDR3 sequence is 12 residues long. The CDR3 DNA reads TGTGCCAGCACAGATTCTAGGGGCACCATATATTTT. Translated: CASTDSRGTIYF. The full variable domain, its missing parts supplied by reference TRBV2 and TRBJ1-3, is EPEVTQTPSHQVTQMGQEVILRCVPISNHLYFYWYRQILGQKVEFLVSFYNNEISEKSEIFDDQFSVERPDGSNFTLKIRSTKLEDSAMYFCASTDSRGTIYFGEGSWLTVV.

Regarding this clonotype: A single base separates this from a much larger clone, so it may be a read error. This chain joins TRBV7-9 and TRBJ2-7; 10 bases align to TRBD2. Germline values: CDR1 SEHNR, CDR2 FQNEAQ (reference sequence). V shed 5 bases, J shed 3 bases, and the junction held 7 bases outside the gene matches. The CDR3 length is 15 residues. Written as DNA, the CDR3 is TGTGCCAGCAGCGCGACTAGCGGGTTCTACTACGAGCAGTACTTC. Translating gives CASSATSGFYYEQYF.